These 29 T cell receptor beta chains were all obtained from the same sample, sequenced in a study of blood T cells in healthy people across ages (dated by TCRdb to about 2015). Libraries were prepared through 5' RACE. This sample was sequenced with an Illumina HiSeq 2500. A second PCR of roughly 7 to 11 cycles was performed with a sample-barcoded 5' primer and a J-beta primer mix. Using fastp trimming at Q25 and MiXCR clonotype assembly, TCRdb reanalyzed the public sequencing data and kept in-frame beta chains. Each record represents a unique CDR3 protein, reported with the most common genes and DNA among its rows. Within this sample are 660,000 or so distinct CDR3 sequences, with around three fifths of them counted one time only. The top ten constitute 30% to 40% of the sample. The sequenced sample consisted of blood. The receptors here all came from a man between 60 and 70 years old in good health.

The genes are TRBV7-2 and TRBJ2-5; D might be TRBD2 (6 bases). V was trimmed by 3 bases and J by 5 bases, leaving 10 bases between them. Germline CDR1 and CDR2: SGHTA and FQGNSA. The length of the CDR3 is 13 residues. CDR3 bases: TGTGCCAGCAGCTTCGGGACTTGGGAGACCCAGTACTTC. It encodes CASSFGTWETQYF.

V gene TRBV27 combines with J gene TRBJ2-3; the match to TRBD1 covers 7 bases. The germline CDR1 and CDR2 sequences are MNHEY and SMNVEV (reference sequence). V trimming: 7 bases; J trimming: 1 base; junction bases outside the gene matches: 8. The CDR3 has 15 residues. CDR3 nucleotide sequence: TGTGCCAGCACCTCCGGGACAGCGGGCACAGATACGCAGTATTTT. Its translation is CASTSGTAGTDTQYF.

In its sample, this clonotype was seen once. This sequence joins TRBV3-1 and TRBJ2-4; TRBD2 agrees at 7 bases. The CDR3 is made up of 14 amino acids. The J segment lost 8 bases and the V segment lost 0 bases, leaving 4 bases of the junction unmatched. Looked up from germline, CDR1 is LGHDT and CDR2 is YNNKEL (reference sequence). The CDR3 nucleotides are TGTGCCAGCAGCCAAGATAGTCGGGGGGACATTCAGTACTTC. Amino acid sequence: CASSQDSRGDIQYF.

CDR3 amino acids: CSVDVASGVPEQYF. The CDR3 DNA reads TGCAGCGTTGACGTTGCTAGCGGGGTTCCCGAGCAGTACTTC. The J gene is TRBJ2-7, the V gene TRBV29-1; 9 positions agree with TRBD2. CDR3 length equals 14 residues. After removal of 3 bases from V and 6 bases from J, the junction contained 9 bases not matched to a gene. Per germline, CDR1 SQVTM and CDR2 ANQGSEA.

A word on this clonotype: This could be a read error, since a much larger clone is one nucleotide away. The chain links TRBV6-5 to TRBJ1-6; TRBD1 matches at 7 bases. Germline V lookup: CDR1 MNHEY, CDR2 SVGAGI. CDR3 length: 12 amino acids. V was pared by 5 bases and J by 10 bases, with 2 bases of the junction left unmatched. CDR3 sequence (DNA): TGTGCCAGCAGTCAGGGGGTGTCACCCCTCCACTTT. It encodes CASSQGVSPLHF.

The gene calls are TRBV20-1 and TRBJ2-3, with a tentative D call TRBD1 (6 bases). The CDR3 is made up of 15 amino acids. In germline, CDR1 is DFQATT, CDR2 SNEGSKA (reference sequence). The CDR3 region is CRAPLVVGHTDTQYF. CDR3 sequence (DNA): TGCAGAGCGCCTCTAGTGGTGGGACATACAGATACGCAGTATTTT.

The rearrangement joins TRBV29-1 to TRBJ2-2; D perhaps matches TRBD2 (5 bases). Per the germline V gene, CDR1 is SQVTM and CDR2 is ANQGSEA. This CDR3 is 13 amino acids long. V dropped 4 bases and J dropped 6 bases, with 12 bases sitting between them. The CDR3 spells CSVAGLASGELFF. CDR3 in DNA: TGCAGCGTTGCCGGTCTAGCTTCCGGGGAGCTGTTTTTT.

V usage is TRBV29-1 and J usage is TRBJ2-2; the D gene could be TRBD1 or TRBD2 (5 bases each). Germline lookup yields CDR1 SQVTM and CDR2 ANQGSEA. The V gene lost 7 bases and the J gene lost 4 bases, with 16 bases spanning the gap. This CDR3 has 14 amino acids. The CDR3 loop is CSGSRAAGTGELFF. CDR3 sequence (DNA): TGCAGCGGCAGCAGGGCGGCGGGCACCGGGGAGCTGTTTTTT.

V is TRBV7-2 and J is TRBJ2-1, with 7 bases aligning to TRBD1. This CDR3 has 15 residues. The ends lost 5 bases at V and 6 bases at J; junction bases unmatched: 10. CDR1 is SGHTA, CDR2 FQGNSA, per germline. CDR3 in amino acids: CASSPNRGPGNEQFF. DNA for the CDR3: TGTGCCAGCAGCCCAAACAGGGGCCCGGGCAATGAGCAGTTCTTC.

This rearrangement joins TRBV10-1 to TRBJ1-1; D gene unclear. V gave up 2 bases and J gave up 4 bases, with 11 bases separating them. CDR3 length: 14 residues. Germline CDR1 and CDR2: WNHNN and SYGVQD (reference sequence). CDR3 sequence reads: CASSEHPGGTEAFF. In DNA, the CDR3 is TGCGCCAGCAGTGAGCACCCCGGAGGCACTGAAGCTTTCTTT.

The CDR3 DNA sequence: TGTGCCAGCAGCGTAGATTCAGGGCACGAGACCCAGTACTTC. Amino acid sequence: CASSVDSGHETQYF. The chain employs TRBV9 and TRBJ2-5; D is possibly TRBD1 (5 bases). The ends were cut back, 0 bases at V and 5 bases at J, with 11 bases in the middle. CDR3 length: 14 residues. Germline values: CDR1 SGDLS, CDR2 YYNGEE.

This chain links TRBV5-6 with TRBJ2-7; 7 bases line up with TRBD1. Germline-derived CDR1 and CDR2 are SGHDT and YYEEEE. The V and J ends lost 5 bases and 3 bases, in that order; junction bases with no gene match: 11. This CDR3 comprises 15 residues. The CDR3, as DNA: TGTGCCAGCAGAGAGACAGGGTTTGTCGACTACGAGCAGTACTTC. This translates into CASRETGFVDYEQYF.

The gene calls are TRBV5-1 and TRBJ2-3; 7 bases align to TRBD2. Germline assignment: CDR1 SGHRS and CDR2 YFSETQ. The CDR3 loop spans 16 amino acids. The V segment lost 2 bases and the J segment 0 bases; nucleotides outside the gene matches: 6. The CDR3 bases are TGCGCCAGCAGCTTCGGTCCAGCGGGGAGCACAGATACGCAGTATTTT. The encoded protein is CASSFGPAGSTDTQYF. The full variable domain, in which reference TRBV5-1 and TRBJ2-3 provide the parts outside the CDR3, is KAGVTQTPRYLIKTRGQQVTLSCSPISGHRSVSWYQQTPGQGLQFLFEYFSETQRNKGNFPGRFSGRQFSNSRSEMNVSTLELGDSALYLCASSFGPAGSTDTQYFGPGTRLTVL.

The rearrangement joins TRBV12-3 or TRBV12-4 to TRBJ1-2; the match to TRBD1 covers 12 bases. V dropped 7 bases and J dropped 2; count of bases not matched to a gene: 8. The CDR3 consists of 16 residues. CDR3 DNA: TGTGCCAGCATTAAGGGACAGGGGGCGCGGAACTATGGCTACACCTTC. It specifies CASIKGQGARNYGYTF.

The CDR3 bases are TGCAGTGCTAGAGATTTCGGGGTGGCCAAAAACATTCAGTACTTC. Its protein product is CSARDFGVAKNIQYF. The chain carries TRBV20-1 and TRBJ2-4, with a tentative D call TRBD2 (5 bases). The length of the CDR3 is 15 residues. V was pared by 0 bases and J by 1 base, with 10 bases between. CDR1 DFQATT and CDR2 SNEGSKA come from the germline V gene (reference sequence).

This chain joins TRBV6-5 and TRBJ2-6, with D hard to call. The CDR3 is 14 residues long. Germline CDR1 MNHEY, CDR2 SVGAGI. V was clipped by 8 bases and J by 4 bases, with 12 bases between them. The CDR3 sequence: CASLPGRGANVLTF. The CDR3 bases are TGTGCCAGCTTACCCGGGCGGGGGGCCAACGTCCTGACTTTC.

This clonotype was seen more than once but under ten times. The rearrangement links TRBV20-1 to TRBJ2-2, with TRBD2 identical over 10 bases. V dropped 6 bases and J dropped 4; count of bases not matched to a gene: 14. CDR3 length: 17 residues. The germline CDR1 and CDR2 sequences are DFQATT and SNEGSKA (reference sequence). The CDR3 loop is CSALPHGAGGPTGELFF. DNA for the CDR3: TGCAGTGCCCTCCCTCATGGAGCGGGGGGGCCCACCGGGGAGCTGTTTTTT.

V gene TRBV2 combines with J gene TRBJ2-1; D gene ambiguous. The germline V gene has CDR1 SNHLY and CDR2 FYNNEI. CDR3 size: 10 residues. Trimming shortened V by 4 bases and J by 13 bases, and 8 bases separated the two germline ends. This CDR3 is CASSVGSQFF. The CDR3 DNA reads TGTGCCAGCAGTGTGGGTTCTCAGTTCTTC.

A single count supports this clonotype. CDR3 sequence (DNA): TGCAGTGCTAGAGATACGTACTCTGAAGCTTTCTTT. This codes for CSARDTYSEAFF. The chain couples TRBV20-1 to TRBJ1-1, with D unresolved. The V gene lost 0 bases and the J gene lost 6 bases, with 8 bases spanning the gap. Germline lookup yields CDR1 DFQATT and CDR2 SNEGSKA (reference sequence). This CDR3 is built from 12 residues.

This clonotype appeared a few times. The V call is TRBV6-1, the J call TRBJ2-6, with 7 bases fitting TRBD2. CDR3 size: 17 residues. Germline V CDR1 and CDR2: MNHNS, SASEGT. The trim removed 5 bases at V and 0 bases at J, leaving 7 bases unmatched. CDR3 protein: CASSTRWEGSGANVLTF. The CDR3 region has the DNA TGTGCCAGCAGTACCCGCTGGGAGGGCTCTGGGGCCAACGTCCTGACTTTC.

V and J are TRBV6-5 and TRBJ2-5; tentative D call: TRBD1 (5 bases). The V end lost 6 bases, the J end lost 2 bases, and 19 bases lay between the germline ends. Per germline, CDR1 MNHEY and CDR2 SVGAGI. The CDR3 is made up of 16 amino acids. For the CDR3, the DNA is TGTGCCAGCAGCAAAAACCCGGCAGGGCCTCAAGAGACCCAGTACTTC. Its translation: CASSKNPAGPQETQYF.

The V and J genes are TRBV20-1 and TRBJ2-7; TRBD2 agrees at 11 bases. This CDR3 contains 16 residues. CDR1 is DFQATT and CDR2 is SNEGSKA in the germline V gene (reference sequence). Trimming cost V 0 bases and J 2 bases; bases outside gene matches: 6. CDR3 region: CSARETSGGYTYEQYF. In DNA form, the CDR3 reads TGCAGTGCTAGAGAAACTAGCGGGGGATATACCTACGAGCAGTACTTC.

This clonotype occurred a few times. The chain combines TRBV20-1 with TRBJ1-1; no clear D gene. Germline lookup yields CDR1 DFQATT and CDR2 SNEGSKA (reference sequence). The V gene lost 3 bases and the J gene lost 5 bases, with 10 bases spanning the gap. The CDR3 runs to 12 residues. The CDR3 sequence: CSARVAGTEAFF. CDR3 nucleotides: TGCAGTGCTAGGGTCGCGGGGACTGAAGCTTTCTTT.

Regarding this clonotype: Possible read error: a much larger clone is one base away. The chain links TRBV28 to TRBJ2-2; the D is unclear. The V end was cut by 6 bases, the J end by 6 bases, with 8 bases between. CDR3 length: 12 residues. Germline loops: CDR1 MDHEN, CDR2 SYDVKM. CDR3 loop: CASRTNAGELFF. As DNA, the CDR3 is TGTGCCAGCAGGACAAACGCCGGGGAGCTGTTTTTT.

Ten or more counts support this clonotype. The chain joins TRBV12-3 or TRBV12-4 to TRBJ2-6; D gene ambiguous. CDR3 size: 13 residues. Trimming removed 6 bases at V and 0 bases at J, with 3 bases between. For the CDR3, the DNA is TGTGCCAGCAGGCTCTCTGGGGCCAACGTCCTGACTTTC. Encoded protein: CASRLSGANVLTF.

The J gene is TRBJ1-2, the V gene TRBV29-1; 8 bases agree with TRBD1. After removal of 3 bases from V and 7 bases from J, the junction contained 7 bases not matched to a gene. Germline values: CDR1 SQVTM, CDR2 ANQGSEA. This CDR3 is built from 13 residues. CDR3 in amino acids: CSVDGAGGFGYTF. The CDR3 bases are TGCAGCGTTGATGGGGCAGGGGGCTTTGGCTACACCTTC.

This clonotype has a handful of counts. The gene calls are TRBV7-2 and TRBJ2-6, with D unclear. Germline V CDR1 and CDR2: SGHTA, FQGNSA. The CDR3 loop spans 15 amino acids. V lost 7 bases to trimming and J lost 2 bases, with 12 bases between them. CDR3 sequence (DNA): TGTGCCAGCACCCTGAATGAGGCTGGGGCCAACGTCCTGACTTTC. Translation gives CASTLNEAGANVLTF.

The rearrangement links TRBV18 to TRBJ2-6, with D unresolved. Germline values: CDR1 KGHSH, CDR2 LQKENI. The length of the CDR3 is 17 residues. Deletions cut 3 bases from V and 0 bases from J, with 12 bases between. CDR3 nucleotides: TGTGCCAGCTCACCGAGGCAGGCCTCCTCTGGGGCCAACGTCCTGACTTTC. Translating gives CASSPRQASSGANVLTF. The variable domain in full, with the rest retrieved from reference TRBV18 and TRBJ2-6, is NAGVMQNPRHLVRRRGQEARLRCSPMKGHSHVYWYRQLPEEGLKFMVYLQKENIIDESGMPKERFSAEFPKEGPSILRIQQVVRGDSAAYFCASSPRQASSGANVLTFGAGSRLTVL.

V gene TRBV10-3 combines with J gene TRBJ1-5, with 7 nucleotides matching TRBD1. V trimming: 0 bases; J trimming: 8 bases; junction bases outside the gene matches: 7. There are 15 residues in the CDR3. The germline CDR1 and CDR2 sequences are ENHRY and SYGVKD. Written as DNA, the CDR3 is TGTGCCATCAGTGAGTCGAGACAGGGTCCGAAGCCCCAGCATTTT. Protein: CAISESRQGPKPQHF.